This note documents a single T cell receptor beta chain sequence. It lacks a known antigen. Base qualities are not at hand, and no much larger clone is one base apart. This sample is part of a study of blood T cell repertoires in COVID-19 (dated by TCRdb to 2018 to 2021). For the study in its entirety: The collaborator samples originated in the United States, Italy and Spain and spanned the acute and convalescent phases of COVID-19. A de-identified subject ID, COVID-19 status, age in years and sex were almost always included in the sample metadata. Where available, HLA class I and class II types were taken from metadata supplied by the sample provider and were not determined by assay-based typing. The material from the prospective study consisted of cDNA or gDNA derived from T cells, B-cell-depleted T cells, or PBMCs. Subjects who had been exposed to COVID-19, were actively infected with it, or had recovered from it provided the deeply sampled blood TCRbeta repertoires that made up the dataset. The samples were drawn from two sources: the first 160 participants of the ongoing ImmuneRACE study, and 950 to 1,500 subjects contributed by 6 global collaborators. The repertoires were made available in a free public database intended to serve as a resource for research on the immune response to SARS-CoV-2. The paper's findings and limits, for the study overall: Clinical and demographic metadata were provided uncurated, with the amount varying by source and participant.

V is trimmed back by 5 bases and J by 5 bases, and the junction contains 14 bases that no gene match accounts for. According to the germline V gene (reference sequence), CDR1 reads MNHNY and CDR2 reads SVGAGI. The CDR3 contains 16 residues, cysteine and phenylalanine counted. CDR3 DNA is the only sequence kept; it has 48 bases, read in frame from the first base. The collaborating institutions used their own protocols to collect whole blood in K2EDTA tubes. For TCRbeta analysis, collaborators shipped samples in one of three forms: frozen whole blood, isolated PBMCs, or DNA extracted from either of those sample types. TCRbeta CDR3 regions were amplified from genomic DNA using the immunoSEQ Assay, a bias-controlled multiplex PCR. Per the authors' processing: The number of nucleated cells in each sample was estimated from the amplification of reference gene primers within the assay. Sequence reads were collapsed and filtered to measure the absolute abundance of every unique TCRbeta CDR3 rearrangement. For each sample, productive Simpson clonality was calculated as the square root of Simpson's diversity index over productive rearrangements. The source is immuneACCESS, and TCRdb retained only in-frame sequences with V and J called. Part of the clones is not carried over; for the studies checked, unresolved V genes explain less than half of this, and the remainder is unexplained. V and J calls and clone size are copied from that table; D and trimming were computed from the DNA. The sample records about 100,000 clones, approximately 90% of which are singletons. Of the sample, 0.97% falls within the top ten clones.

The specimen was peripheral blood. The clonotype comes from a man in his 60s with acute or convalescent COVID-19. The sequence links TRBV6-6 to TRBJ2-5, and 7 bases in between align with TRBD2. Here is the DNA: TGTGCCAGCAGTCCTCGGAGTGCGGGAGTGGCGGAGACCCAGTACTTC. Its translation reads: CASSPRSAGVAETQYF.